Shown below are 12 T cell receptor beta chains from a single sample sequenced in a study of shared clonotypes between healthy human individuals (dated by TCRdb to the early 2020s). For the CD8 naive samples, CD45RO-negative cells were positively selected for CCR7, yielding a CD45RA+CCR7+ population from which TemRA cells were excluded. Library preparation employed the immunoSEQ multiplex PCR assay. What TCRdb holds here is the immuneACCESS table cut down to in-frame rearrangements. Part of the clones is not present; checked against another copy, under half of the missing clones reflect an unresolved V gene, and the others are unexplained. A total of roughly 590,000 clones appear in this sample, nearly 97% of them only once. The ten top clones hold 0.085% to 0.11% of the sample. The source material was naive CD8+ T cells sorted from blood. Explained via the paper, the cell subset or site label denotes: CD45RA+CCR7+. These TCRs come from a woman in her twenties or thirties in good health.

J is TRBJ2-1 and V is TRBV27, with D perhaps matching TRBD1 (5 bases). This CDR3 contains 15 residues. V lost 3 bases and J 0 bases, leaving 9 bases between the germline ends. In germline, CDR1 is MNHEY, CDR2 SMNVEV (reference sequence). Here the CDR3 reads CASSLGLRSYNEQFF. CDR3 bases: TGTGCCAGCAGTTTGGGGCTGCGCTCCTACAATGAGCAGTTCTTC.

This chain connects TRBV4-1 to TRBJ2-5, with TRBD2 identical over 9 bases. The J call may be incorrect, as the DNA end agrees better with TRBJ2-7. The germline gives CDR1 MGHRA, CDR2 YSYEKL. This CDR3 contains 16 residues. CDR3 sequence reads: CASSQGSLAGVGEQYF. Here the CDR3 DNA reads TGCGCCAGCAGCCAAGGAAGTTTAGCGGGAGTGGGCGAGCAGTACTTC.

The genes are TRBV30 and TRBJ2-7; 11 bases agree with TRBD2. The CDR3 covers 14 residues. Unmatched junction bases numbered 8, after V lost 2 bases and J lost 8 bases. CDR1 and CDR2 (germline): GTSNPN, SVGIG (reference sequence). CDR3 bases: TGTGCCTGGAGTAGGCTAGCGGGAGGTGAAAAGCAGTACTTC. Amino acids: CAWSRLAGGEKQYF.

The V gene is TRBV19, the J gene TRBJ1-3, with D unresolved. The germline gives CDR1 LNHDA, CDR2 SQIVND (reference sequence). The CDR3 runs to 8 residues. V was cut by 4 bases and J by 14 bases, with 3 bases left in between. CDR3 bases: TGTGCCAGTAGTAGGCTATATTTT. Protein product: CASSRLYF.

The chain uses TRBV6-5 and TRBJ2-2; D not certain. Trimming removed 6 bases from V and 1 base from J, with 3 bases in between. The CDR3 sequence is 12 residues long. The germline gives CDR1 MNHEY, CDR2 SVGAGI. This chain's CDR3 is CASSENTGELFF. CDR3 DNA: TGTGCCAGCAGCGAGAACACCGGGGAGCTGTTTTTT.

The chain has TRBV27 and TRBJ2-1; 9 bases fit TRBD2. Losses at the gene ends were 2 bases for V and 9 bases for J; bases not matched to a gene: 11. Germline lookup yields CDR1 MNHEY and CDR2 SMNVEV (reference sequence). The CDR3 is 16 amino acids. The CDR3 DNA follows: TGTGCCAGCAGTTTAGCGGGAGGGCGGGTTGGCGTTGAGCAGTTCTTC. This translates into CASSLAGGRVGVEQFF.

V is TRBV4-1 and J is TRBJ2-5, with 10 bases that match TRBD1. Germline V gene sequence: CDR1 MGHRA, CDR2 YSYEKL. V lost 0 bases to trimming and J lost 4 bases; unmatched junction nucleotides: 8. The length of the CDR3 is 17 residues. CDR3 loop: CASSQDPGTGDGETQYF. The CDR3 DNA reads TGCGCCAGCAGCCAAGATCCCGGGACAGGGGATGGAGAGACCCAGTACTTC.

The CDR3 DNA sequence: TGTGCCAGCAGCGTAGGAGGAGTCTATGGCTACACCTTC. This codes for CASSVGGVYGYTF. The rearrangement uses TRBV9 and TRBJ1-2; D not certain. V was shortened by 0 bases and J by 4 bases, with 7 bases between the two germline ends. The CDR3 is made up of 13 amino acids. Germline CDR1 is SGDLS and CDR2 is YYNGEE.

Concerning this clone: The same CDR3 also results from other DNA sequences found in this sample. The chain recombines TRBV27 with TRBJ2-7, with 12 bases aligning to TRBD2. The CDR3 length is 15 residues. V was clipped by 5 bases and J by 1 base; unmatched bases: 3. The germline gives CDR1 MNHEY, CDR2 SMNVEV (reference sequence). The CDR3 protein is CASSPGTSGSYEQYF. The CDR3 DNA follows: TGTGCCAGCAGTCCCGGGACTAGCGGGTCCTACGAGCAGTACTTC.

V and J are TRBV9 and TRBJ1-1, with a possible D match to TRBD1 (5 bases). The CDR3 is 15 amino acids. CDR1 and CDR2 from the germline V gene are SGDLS and YYNGEE. Between the trimmed V and J ends, which lost 4 bases and 5 bases, there was a span of 18 bases. In DNA form, the CDR3 reads TGTGCCAGCAGCCCAGACCCATGGGACGGGACTGAAGCTTTCTTT. Its protein is CASSPDPWDGTEAFF. Full variable domain (missing parts from reference TRBV9 and TRBJ1-1): DSGVTQTPKHLITATGQRVTLRCSPRSGDLSVYWYQQSLDQGLQFLIQYYNGEERAKGNILERFSAQQFPDLHSELNLSSLELGDSALYFCASSPDPWDGTEAFFGQGTRLTVV.

The CDR3, as DNA: TGTGCCAGCAGTCCCGGGACAGGCGACGAGCAGTACTTC. This sequence encodes CASSPGTGDEQYF. The J gene is TRBJ2-7, the V gene TRBV6-5; 8 bases map to TRBD1. The CDR3 contains 13 residues. CDR1 is MNHEY and CDR2 is SVGAGI in the germline V gene. Trimming took 5 bases from V and 5 from J; bases not matched to a gene: 5.

The chain employs TRBV19 and TRBJ2-2, with TRBD2 matching 11 bases. This CDR3 has 17 amino acids. J gave up 0 bases and V 6 bases, and 6 bases lay outside the gene matches. Per the germline V gene, CDR1 is LNHDA and CDR2 is SQIVND (reference sequence). The CDR3 sequence is CASRTSGTNTNTGELFF. The CDR3, as DNA: TGTGCCAGTAGGACTAGCGGGACGAATACGAACACCGGGGAGCTGTTTTTT.